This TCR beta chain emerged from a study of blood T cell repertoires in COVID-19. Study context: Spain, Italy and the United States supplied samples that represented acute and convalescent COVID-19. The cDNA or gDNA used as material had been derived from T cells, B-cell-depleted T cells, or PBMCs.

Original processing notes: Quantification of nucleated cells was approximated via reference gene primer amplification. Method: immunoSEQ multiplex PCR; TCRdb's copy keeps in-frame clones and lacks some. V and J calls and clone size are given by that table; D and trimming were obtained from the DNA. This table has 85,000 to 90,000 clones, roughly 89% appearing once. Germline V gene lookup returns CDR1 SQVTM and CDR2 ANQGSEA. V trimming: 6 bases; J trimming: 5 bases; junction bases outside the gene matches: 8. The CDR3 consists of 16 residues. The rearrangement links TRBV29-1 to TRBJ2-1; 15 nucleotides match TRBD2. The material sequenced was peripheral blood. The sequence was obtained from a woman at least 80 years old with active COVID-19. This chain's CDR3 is CSVRRTSGRVDNEQFF. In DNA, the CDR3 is TGCAGCGTGCGCCGGACTAGCGGGAGGGTTGACAATGAGCAGTTCTTC.